The present T cell receptor beta chain was sequenced within a study of T cell changes during pregnancy in multiple sclerosis. Sequenced by immunoSEQ multiplex PCR; TCRdb stores in-frame clones only, minus some. Of fewer than 50,000 clones in the sample, approximately 90% were seen once. The CDR3 has 14 amino acids. V dropped 11 bases and J dropped 6 bases, with 23 bases sitting between them. Germline V gene sequence: CDR1 SGHTA, CDR2 FQGNSA. The specimen was CD4+ T cells from peripheral blood mononuclear cells, collected in the third trimester of pregnancy. This clonotype was obtained from a female donor with multiple sclerosis, enrolled in a pregnancy study. The genes are TRBV7-2 and TRBJ2-7; tentatively, D is TRBD1 (6 bases). This CDR3 reads CACVQGTPFAEQYF. The CDR3 nucleotides read TGTGCCTGCGTGCAGGGGACCCCGTTCGCCGAGCAGTACTTC.